The entry that follows covers one T cell receptor (beta chain) sequence. What it recognizes is unknown. The data stem from a study of T cells in tumors after PD-1 blockade. Turning to the study itself: Excluded were patients with checkpoint blockade, immunosuppressants, or radiotherapy or other anti-cancer therapy within 4 weeks. During anti-PD-1 treatment, some patients continued daily vismodegib 150 mg. Study-level findings and limits: Blood contained about 43% of the tumor's TCR clonotypes.

Libraries were prepared by immunoSEQ multiplex PCR; TCRdb keeps only in-frame clonotypes and omits some of them. Of approximately 35,000 clones listed, more than 70% are singletons. Germline V CDR1 and CDR2: ENHRY, SYGVKD. CDR3 length: 18 residues. V was clipped by 2 bases and J by 0 bases; unmatched bases: 8. Material: PBMCs, obtained before anti-PD-1 treatment. The clonotype comes from a human donor with basal cell carcinoma. The V gene is TRBV10-3, the J gene TRBJ2-1; 9 bases are shared with TRBD2. The CDR3 loop reads CAISERGAGGSSYNEQFF. CDR3 sequence (DNA): TGTGCCATCAGTGAGCGGGGAGCGGGGGGCAGCTCCTACAATGAGCAGTTCTTC.